Below, 21 T cell receptor beta chains from the same sample are listed, as sequenced in a study of T cell responses to AZD1222 COVID-19 vaccine. TCRdb's copy holds only in-frame clones and misses some; the assay was immunoSEQ multiplex PCR. The table records some 80,000 clones, about 83% of them present only once. Sequencing was performed on peripheral blood, taken 28 days after the second dose of the MenACWY control vaccine. The receptors shown here come from an adult who received the MenACWY meningococcal vaccine as a control.

V usage is TRBV30 and J usage is TRBJ2-7, with 10 bases fitting TRBD2. CDR3 length: 14 residues. Per the germline V gene, CDR1 is GTSNPN and CDR2 is SVGIG (reference sequence). V was pared by 2 bases and J by 2 bases, with 3 bases of the junction left unmatched. The CDR3 nucleotides are TGTGCCTGGAGTAACAGCGGGGGGGCCTACGAGCAGTACTTC. Amino acid sequence: CAWSNSGGAYEQYF. Complete variable domain (other parts from reference TRBV30 and TRBJ2-7): SQTIHQWPATLVQPVGSPLSLECTVEGTSNPNLYWYRQAAGRGLQLLFYSVGIGQISSEVPQNLSASRPQDRQFILSSKKLLLSDSGFYLCAWSNSGGAYEQYFGPGTRLTVT.

This chain links TRBV6-4 with TRBJ2-1, with D uncertain. CDR1 and CDR2 (germline): MRHNA, SNTAGT. The CDR3 extends over 15 amino acids. V lost 2 bases and J 5 bases, leaving 13 bases between the germline ends. The CDR3 region has the DNA TGTGCCAGCAGTGACGCTCACTGGGGAAACAATGAGCAGTTCTTC. It specifies CASSDAHWGNNEQFF.

The rearrangement links TRBV5-6 to TRBJ1-2, with a weak D call TRBD1 (6 bases). The CDR3 contains 14 residues. Per germline, CDR1 SGHDT and CDR2 YYEEEE. Trimming took off 0 bases at V and 8 bases at J, with 14 bases between the two ends. CDR3 sequence reads: CASSLARGRGGYTF. CDR3 nucleotide sequence: TGTGCCAGCAGCTTGGCCCGGGGGCGCGGGGGCTACACCTTC.

V gene TRBV6-5 combines with J gene TRBJ2-5, with 7 bases aligning to TRBD1. This CDR3 is 13 amino acids long. The germline gives CDR1 MNHEY, CDR2 SVGAGI. The J segment lost 2 bases and the V segment lost 5 bases, leaving 2 bases of the junction unmatched. CDR3 loop: CASSNRGQETQYF. Here the CDR3 DNA reads TGTGCCAGCAGTAACAGGGGACAAGAGACCCAGTACTTC.

The V call is TRBV19, the J call TRBJ1-1, with no clear D. The V end lost 5 bases, the J end lost 7 bases, and 14 bases lay between the germline ends. Germline assignment: CDR1 LNHDA and CDR2 SQIVND (reference sequence). The CDR3 is 13 residues long. As DNA, the CDR3 is TGTGCCAGTAGTCCCGGGCCCCCTCTTGAAGCTTTCTTT. It yields the protein CASSPGPPLEAFF.

Here the CDR3 reads CASTLWAYNSPLHF. The CDR3 nucleotides are TGTGCCAGCACCCTCTGGGCGTATAATTCACCCCTCCACTTT. V gene TRBV11-2 combines with J gene TRBJ1-6, with D hard to call. This CDR3 has 14 amino acids. Germline CDR1 SGHAT, CDR2 FQNNGV. Between the trimmed V and J ends, which lost 7 bases and 4 bases, there was a span of 11 bases.

The rearrangement joins TRBV19 to TRBJ2-5; TRBD1 matches 8 bases. Germline CDR1 is LNHDA and CDR2 is SQIVND (reference sequence). This CDR3 contains 15 residues. V lost 4 bases to trimming and J lost 5 bases; unmatched junction nucleotides: 9. CDR3 sequence (DNA): TGTGCCAGTAGTAGGGGGACAGGTAAAGGGGAGACCCAGTACTTC. This sequence encodes CASSRGTGKGETQYF.

The chain is built from TRBV29-1 and TRBJ2-2; 9 nucleotides agree with TRBD2. Germline CDR1 and CDR2: SQVTM and ANQGSEA. This CDR3 is built from 14 residues. The V segment lost 4 bases and the J segment 8 bases; nucleotides outside the gene matches: 8. CDR3 protein: CSVGSGGSSGELFF. The CDR3 nucleotides read TGCAGCGTTGGTAGCGGGGGATCCTCTGGGGAGCTGTTTTTT.

This sequence joins TRBV5-4 and TRBJ2-3; 12 positions agree with TRBD2. Germline V gene lookup returns CDR1 SGHNT and CDR2 YYREEE (reference sequence). The CDR3 spans 16 residues. V dropped 4 bases and J dropped 6; count of bases not matched to a gene: 9. CDR3 sequence reads: CASSRRLAGDSDTQYF. The CDR3, as DNA: TGTGCCAGCAGCCGTAGACTAGCGGGAGACTCGGATACGCAGTATTTT.

The J gene is TRBJ1-5, the V gene TRBV30, with D perhaps TRBD1 (5 bases). Germline-derived CDR1 and CDR2 are GTSNPN and SVGIG (reference sequence). This CDR3 has 16 amino acids. V dropped 0 bases and J dropped 6 bases, with 18 bases sitting between them. CDR3 loop: CAWSVSGRGVSQPQHF. In DNA, the CDR3 is TGTGCCTGGAGTGTATCGGGACGGGGCGTGAGTCAGCCCCAGCATTTT.

This rearrangement joins TRBV6-2 or TRBV6-3 to TRBJ1-5, with D perhaps TRBD1 (5 bases). In germline, CDR1 is MNHEY, CDR2 SVGEGT. The CDR3 consists of 14 residues. The V gene lost 6 bases and the J gene lost 7 bases, with 16 bases spanning the gap. Written as DNA, the CDR3 is TGTGCCAGCAGCCGGGGGGGGTCGGGCCAGCCCCAGCATTTT. Translating gives CASSRGGSGQPQHF.

V usage is TRBV18 and J usage is TRBJ2-2; TRBD2 aligns across 7 bases. In germline, CDR1 is KGHSH, CDR2 LQKENI. The V and J ends lost 5 bases and 8 bases, in that order; junction bases with no gene match: 8. CDR3 length: 14 amino acids. The DNA of the CDR3 is TGTGCCAGCTCAAGCGGCGGACTAGTGGGGGAGCTGTTTTTT. Its protein is CASSSGGLVGELFF.

The genes are TRBV5-6 and TRBJ1-1; unclear D gene. Trimming took off 5 bases at V and 0 bases at J, with 17 bases between the two ends. The V gene's germline CDR1 is SGHDT and CDR2 YYEEEE. This CDR3 is 16 amino acids long. The chain's CDR3 is CASSWQSFGVNTEAFF. CDR3 bases: TGTGCCAGCAGTTGGCAATCATTCGGGGTGAACACTGAAGCTTTCTTT.

This chain uses TRBV5-1 with TRBJ2-7, with 10 bases aligning to TRBD2. The junction had 8 bases not matched to a gene; V was cut back by 4 bases and J by 4 bases. The length of the CDR3 is 15 residues. The germline gives CDR1 SGHRS, CDR2 YFSETQ. This CDR3 reads CASSPVIAGGYEQYF. DNA of the CDR3: TGCGCCAGCAGCCCCGTGATAGCGGGGGGATACGAGCAGTACTTC.

The V and J genes are TRBV15 and TRBJ1-2, with 8 bases identical to TRBD1. The CDR3 runs 15 residues. V was pared by 2 bases and J by 7 bases, with 9 bases of the junction left unmatched. Looked up from germline, CDR1 is LNHNV and CDR2 is YYDKDF (reference sequence). The CDR3 sequence: CATSRPGTGIGGYTF. In DNA form, the CDR3 reads TGTGCCACCAGCAGACCCGGGACAGGTATTGGTGGCTACACCTTC.

The chain couples TRBV7-9 to TRBJ1-5; D is unresolved. The CDR3 totals 12 residues. V lost 8 bases and J lost 3, with 8 bases in between. Germline V gene lookup returns CDR1 SEHNR and CDR2 FQNEAQ (reference sequence). The CDR3 DNA reads as TGTGCCAGCGGGCAGGACAATCAGCCCCAGCATTTT. It translates to CASGQDNQPQHF.

This clone has more than one count but fewer than ten. The chain recombines TRBV5-4 with TRBJ2-1, with D perhaps being TRBD1 or TRBD2 (5 bases each). Trimming took 4 bases from V and 6 from J, leaving 14 bases between them. This CDR3 region has 14 residues. Germline-derived CDR1 and CDR2 are SGHNT and YYREEE (reference sequence). CDR3 DNA: TGTGCCAGCAGCCCGGGACCTCGGGGCAATGAGCAGTTCTTC. Its translation is CASSPGPRGNEQFF.

The chain is built from TRBV30 and TRBJ2-7; TRBD2 matches at 9 bases. This CDR3 contains 16 residues. CDR1 and CDR2 from the germline V gene are GTSNPN and SVGIG (reference sequence). V was pared by 0 bases and J by 7 bases, with 13 bases of the junction left unmatched. The CDR3 is CAWSVPGLALMAEQYF. The CDR3 bases are TGTGCCTGGAGTGTACCCGGACTAGCGCTCATGGCGGAGCAGTACTTC.

This clone was seen a few times. This chain joins TRBV2 and TRBJ1-1; D ambiguous. Between the trimmed V and J ends, which lost 6 bases and 0 bases, there was a span of 11 bases. This CDR3 comprises 14 residues. From germline, CDR1 is SNHLY and CDR2 FYNNEI. CDR3 sequence (DNA): TGTGCCAGCAGGAACGAGGGATTGAACACTGAAGCTTTCTTT. As protein: CASRNEGLNTEAFF.

The genes are TRBV25-1 and TRBJ2-3; TRBD1 might be the D (5 bases). The V end was cut by 5 bases, the J end by 2 bases, with 11 bases between. Looked up from germline, CDR1 is MGHDK and CDR2 is SYGVNS. There are 14 residues in the CDR3. This CDR3 is CASSLAGPTDTQYF. DNA of the CDR3: TGTGCCAGCAGTCTGGCAGGGCCCACAGATACGCAGTATTTT. Filled out from reference TRBV25-1 and TRBJ2-3, the complete variable domain reads EADIYQTPRYLVIGTGKKITLECSQTMGHDKMYWYQQDPGMELHLIHYSYGVNSTEKGDLSSESTVSRIRTEHFPLTLESARPSHTSQYLCASSLAGPTDTQYFGPGTRLTVL.

The V gene is TRBV10-3, the J gene TRBJ2-1; a possible D gene is TRBD2 (6 bases). With 0 bases removed from V and 5 bases from J, the gap between germline ends came to 11 bases. The CDR3 covers 15 residues. In germline, CDR1 is ENHRY, CDR2 SYGVKD. The CDR3 spells CAISESLAVNNEQFF. The CDR3 DNA reads TGTGCCATCAGTGAGTCGTTAGCGGTGAACAATGAGCAGTTCTTC.